This is a list of T cell receptor beta chains from one sample in a study of metastatic and nonmetastatic thyroid tumors. From the PCR reads, TCRdb re-called clones with MiXCR. The table includes some 16,000 clones, roughly 33% detected once. Material for sequencing was tumor tissue. These receptors were collected from a male donor with papillary thyroid cancer or a benign thyroid nodule (not recorded which). Some clones in this sample may be carry-over from other donors' samples. The CDR3 runs from the conserved cysteine through the conserved F or W. A D gene is named only where the DNA matches it firmly. Rows may omit the clone size; those that give it use once, few, many or a size class.

d_call	cdr3_length	j_call	clone_size	v_call	cdr3_aa	cdr3_nt
TRBD1	17	TRBJ2-2	NA	TRBV5-1	CASSKLTGQGSTGELFF	TGCGCCAGCAGCAAATTGACGGGACAGGGTAGCACCGGGGAGCTGTTTTTT
NA	15	TRBJ1-2	medium-sized	TRBV6-5	CASSYSSNPQYGYTF	TGTGCCAGCAGTTACTCGTCGAACCCCCAGTATGGCTACACCTTC
TRBD2	15	TRBJ2-3	NA	TRBV6-4	CASIYSTSGGDTQYF	TGTGCCAGCATTTACTCGACTAGCGGGGGGGATACGCAGTATTTT
TRBD1	14	TRBJ2-7	many	TRBV20-1	CSALSPGTGYEQYF	TGCAGTGCCCTAAGCCCCGGGACAGGATACGAGCAGTACTTC
TRBD1	14	TRBJ1-2	few	TRBV12-3/TRBV12-4	CASSRGQGTYGYTF	TGTGCCAGCAGTCGAGGACAGGGGACCTATGGCTACACCTTC
NA	12	TRBJ1-3	many	TRBV24-1	CATRDPGNTIYF	TGTGCCACCAGGGATCCGGGAAACACCATATATTTT
NA	16	TRBJ1-5	NA	TRBV20-1	CSASSPTIYSNQPQHF	TGCAGTGCTAGCAGCCCGACAATTTATAGCAATCAGCCCCAGCATTTT
NA	12	TRBJ2-7	NA	TRBV7-8	CASSFSVPEQYF	TGTGCCAGCAGCTTCTCTGTCCCCGAGCAGTACTTC
TRBD1	14	TRBJ1-2	NA	TRBV28	CASSSGQGIYGYTF	TGTGCCAGCAGCTCAGGACAGGGAATCTATGGCTACACCTTC
NA	16	TRBJ2-6	once	TRBV11-1	CASSSGRFSGANVMTF	TGTGCCAGCAGCTCCGGACGGTTCTCTGGGGCCAACGTCATGACTTTC
TRBD2	15	TRBJ2-7	NA	TRBV6-1	CASSELAGGPDEQYF	TGTGCCAGCAGTGAACTAGCGGGGGGCCCGGACGAGCAGTACTTC
TRBD2	17	TRBJ2-1	NA	TRBV14	CASSPSASAGGYNEQFF	TGTGCCAGCAGCCCCTCAGCCTCAGCGGGAGGATACAATGAGCAGTTCTTC
NA	15	TRBJ2-1	few	TRBV18	CASSRQIPGGDEQFF	TGTGCCAGCTCACGCCAGATTCCGGGCGGGGATGAGCAGTTCTTC
NA	17	TRBJ1-2	NA	TRBV5-1	CASSLVAGMTPNYGYTF	TGCGCCAGCAGCTTGGTCGCAGGGATGACTCCTAACTATGGCTACACCTTC
TRBD1	13	TRBJ2-7	many	TRBV2	CASRGQGAGEQYF	TGTGCCAGCAGGGGACAGGGGGCAGGTGAGCAGTACTTC
NA	13	TRBJ2-7	many	TRBV11-1	CASSSGTVVEQYF	TGTGCCAGCAGCTCCGGGACCGTTGTCGAGCAGTACTTC
NA	16	TRBJ2-3	many	TRBV7-9	CASSLADSSPQDTQYF	TGTGCCAGCAGCTTAGCGGACAGTTCTCCTCAAGATACGCAGTATTTT
TRBD1	15	TRBJ1-3	NA	TRBV7-2	CASSSRTGAGNTIYF	TGTGCCAGCAGCTCTCGGACAGGGGCTGGAAACACCATATATTTT
NA	15	TRBJ2-7	few	TRBV6-1	CASSDASGTTSEQYF	TGTGCCAGCAGTGACGCGTCCGGGACAACTAGCGAGCAGTACTTC
NA	16	TRBJ1-5	many	TRBV27	CASSLGGSLGNQPQHF	TGTGCCAGCAGTTTAGGGGGTAGTCTGGGCAATCAGCCCCAGCATTTT
NA	13	TRBJ1-2	NA	TRBV20-1	CSARRPSEDGYTF	TGCAGTGCCCGCCGGCCTTCCGAGGACGGCTACACCTTC
TRBD1	15	TRBJ2-5	once	TRBV27	CASSASGTGPWTQYF	TGTGCCAGCAGTGCCAGTGGGACAGGACCCTGGACCCAGTACTTC
NA	8	TRBJ1-1	NA	TRBV11-1	CASDWAFF	TGTGCTTCAGACTGGGCTTTCTTT
NA	11	TRBJ2-6	NA	TRBV6-1	CASIGSTVLTF	TGTGCCAGCATTGGGTCCACCGTCCTGACTTTC
NA	12	TRBJ1-2	many	TRBV3-1	CASSQERAGYTF	TGTGCCAGCAGCCAAGAACGGGCTGGCTACACCTTC
NA	14	TRBJ1-6	NA	TRBV20-1	CIAYGKWDNSPLDF	TGCATTGCTTATGGAAAGTGGGATAATTCACCCCTCGACTTT
NA	13	TRBJ1-5	many	TRBV18	CASSPKQGQPQHF	TGTGCCAGCTCACCAAAACAGGGTCAGCCCCAGCATTTT
TRBD1	16	TRBJ2-1	few	TRBV6-4	CASSDTPGGQGNEQFF	TGTGCCAGCAGTGACACCCCTGGTGGACAGGGCAATGAGCAGTTCTTC
NA	13	TRBJ2-7	NA	TRBV5-4	CASSLLGAYEQYF	TGTGCCAGCAGCCTGTTGGGGGCCTACGAGCAGTACTTC
NA	15	TRBJ2-7	many	TRBV6-1	CASSEVEAGSYEQYF	TGTGCCAGCAGTGAAGTAGAGGCGGGCTCCTACGAGCAGTACTTC
TRBD2	15	TRBJ2-7	NA	TRBV20-1	CSARDPREDSYEQHF	TGCAGTGCTAGAGATCCTCGGGAGGACTCCTACGAGCAGCACTTC
NA	14	TRBJ1-3	many	TRBV29-1	CSVGGRGSGNTIYF	TGCAGCGTCGGGGGGAGAGGCTCTGGAAACACCATATATTTT
TRBD1	16	TRBJ1-2	medium-sized	TRBV12-3/TRBV12-4	CASSLVRGQGGYGYTF	TGTGCCAGCAGTTTAGTGAGGGGGCAGGGAGGCTATGGCTACACCTTC
TRBD1	16	TRBJ1-2	few	TRBV28	CASSSTHPGTGNGYTF	TGTGCCAGCAGTTCCACGCACCCCGGGACAGGGAATGGCTACACCTTC
NA	13	TRBJ1-2	few	TRBV28	CASSLPRIYGYTF	TGTGCCAGCAGTTTGCCCCGGATCTATGGCTACACCTTC
NA	10	TRBJ1-1	medium-sized	TRBV20-1	CSASQTEAFF	TGCAGTGCTAGTCAGACTGAAGCTTTCTTT
TRBD2	20	TRBJ2-3	NA	TRBV6-2/TRBV6-3	CASRRRGGRGADTSTDTQYF	TGTGCCAGCAGAAGGCGGGGGGGCAGGGGTGCTGATACTAGCACAGATACGCAGTATTTT
TRBD1	13	TRBJ1-5	few	TRBV6-2/TRBV6-3	CASRDRGDQPQHF	TGTGCCAGCAGGGACAGGGGAGATCAGCCCCAGCATTTT
NA	11	TRBJ2-7	NA	TRBV7-9	CASSVVGEQYF	TGTGCCAGCAGCGTTGTGGGGGAGCAGTACTTC
TRBD2	17	TRBJ2-2	NA	TRBV19	CASTDQGGQRDVGELFF	TGTGCCAGTACGGATCAGGGAGGGCAGAGGGATGTGGGGGAGCTGTTTTTT
NA	16	TRBJ2-6	NA	TRBV3-1	CASSQGSGSGANVLTF	TGTGCCAGCAGCCAAGGTTCTGGGTCTGGGGCCAACGTCCTGACTTTC
NA	19	TRBJ2-2	NA	TRBV7-3	CASSLNNAWTARNTGELFF	TGTGCCAGCAGCTTAAATAACGCGTGGACAGCGAGAAACACCGGGGAGCTGTTTTTT
TRBD2	15	TRBJ2-1	few	TRBV6-4	CASSDSEGGADEQFF	TGTGCCAGCAGTGACTCAGAGGGAGGGGCGGATGAGCAGTTCTTC
TRBD1	17	TRBJ1-2	medium-sized	TRBV5-1	CASSPRGTGRSNYGYTF	TGCGCCAGCAGCCCGCGGGGGACAGGGAGATCTAACTATGGCTACACCTTC
NA	15	TRBJ1-5	NA	TRBV28	CASKGYWGLNQPQHF	TGTGCCAGCAAGGGGTACTGGGGGCTTAATCAGCCCCAGCATTTT